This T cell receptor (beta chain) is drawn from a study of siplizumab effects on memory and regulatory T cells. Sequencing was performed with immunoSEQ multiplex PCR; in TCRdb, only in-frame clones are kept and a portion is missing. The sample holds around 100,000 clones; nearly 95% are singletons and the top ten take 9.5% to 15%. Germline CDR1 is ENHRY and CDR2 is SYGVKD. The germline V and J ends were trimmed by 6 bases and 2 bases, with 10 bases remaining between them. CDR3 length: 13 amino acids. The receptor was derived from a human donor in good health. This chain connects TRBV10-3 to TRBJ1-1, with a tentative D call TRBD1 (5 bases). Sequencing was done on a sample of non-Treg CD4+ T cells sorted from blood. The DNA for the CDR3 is TGTGCCATCAGCGGGGACCTAAACACTGAAGCTTTCTTT. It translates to CAISGDLNTEAFF.